This T cell receptor (beta chain) comes out of a study of blood T cell repertoires in COVID-19. Libraries were prepared by immunoSEQ multiplex PCR; TCRdb keeps only in-frame clonotypes and omits some of them. The repertoire consists of tens of thousands of clones, with about nine tenths occurring once and the leading ten covering about 2%. Input material: peripheral blood. The TCR sequence derives from a man aged 50 to 59 with acute or convalescent COVID-19.

CDR3 loop: CASSLTRTDTQYF. CDR3 nucleotides: TGTGCCAGCAGTTTGACTCGCACAGATACGCAGTATTTT. The chain recombines TRBV27 with TRBJ2-3; D uncertain. CDR3 length: 13 residues. CDR1 and CDR2 (germline): MNHEY, SMNVEV (reference sequence). V gave up 3 bases and J gave up 1 base, with 5 bases separating them.